These T cell receptor beta chains were read from a single sample in a study of response to subunit inactivated influenza vaccine. TCRdb recomputed calls from the RT-PCR reads with MiXCR, one row per CDR3 protein. In the table there are 430,000 or so distinct CDR3 sequences, approximately 11% of which are singletons. Sample: PBMCs from blood, taken more than 35 days after vaccination. The receptors derive from a man over 45 who received an inactivated influenza vaccine. Both conserved end residues are part of each CDR3. The order of the fields is clone size, V gene, D gene, J gene, CDR3 DNA, CDR3 protein. The D gene is left open where the match is weak. Not every row has a clone size; where given, it reads once, few, many or a size class.

clone_size: many; v_call: TRBV6-2/TRBV6-3; d_call: TRBD2; j_call: TRBJ2-5; cdr3_nt: TGTGCCAGCAGTTACTCGACGAGAAGCGGGGATAGAGAGACCCAGTACTTC; cdr3_aa: CASSYSTRSGDRETQYF
clone_size: few; v_call: TRBV5-5; d_call: NA; j_call: TRBJ2-1; cdr3_nt: TGTGCCAGCAGCGATACCGGAGGGGGGCCTCTCTCCTACAATGAGCAGTTCTTC; cdr3_aa: CASSDTGGGPLSYNEQFF
clone_size: few; v_call: TRBV7-2; d_call: NA; j_call: TRBJ2-7; cdr3_nt: TGTGCCAGCAGCAACAGCGACGGGTACGAGCAGTACTTC; cdr3_aa: CASSNSDGYEQYF
clone_size: many; v_call: TRBV7-2; d_call: NA; j_call: TRBJ2-7; cdr3_nt: TGCGCCAGCAGCTTGTCGGGCTACGAGCAGTACTTC; cdr3_aa: CASSLSGYEQYF
clone_size: few; v_call: TRBV28; d_call: TRBD1; j_call: TRBJ1-4; cdr3_nt: TGTGCCAGCAGTTTGACAGGGCAAAATGAAAAACTGTTTTTT; cdr3_aa: CASSLTGQNEKLFF
clone_size: NA; v_call: TRBV2; d_call: NA; j_call: TRBJ2-2; cdr3_nt: TGTGCCAGCAGTCACCGGGACCCTGATTACGGGGAGCTGTTTTTT; cdr3_aa: CASSHRDPDYGELFF
clone_size: many; v_call: TRBV12-3/TRBV12-4; d_call: TRBD1; j_call: TRBJ2-1; cdr3_nt: TGTGCCAGCACCACGGGACAGGGTCTCTACAATGAGCAGTTCTTC; cdr3_aa: CASTTGQGLYNEQFF
clone_size: NA; v_call: TRBV5-1; d_call: NA; j_call: TRBJ1-1; cdr3_nt: TGCGCCAGCAGCTTGTTGTCCCCAGGAGGGAACACTGAAGCTTTCTTT; cdr3_aa: CASSLLSPGGNTEAFF
clone_size: NA; v_call: TRBV20-1; d_call: NA; j_call: TRBJ1-6; cdr3_nt: TGCAGTGCTAGAGACCCAGCGAATTCACCCCTCCACTTT; cdr3_aa: CSARDPANSPLHF
clone_size: many; v_call: TRBV3-1; d_call: TRBD2; j_call: TRBJ2-7; cdr3_nt: TGTGCCAGCAGCCCGGGACTAGCGGGACCCTACGAGCAGTACTTC; cdr3_aa: CASSPGLAGPYEQYF
clone_size: few; v_call: TRBV27; d_call: TRBD2; j_call: TRBJ2-7; cdr3_nt: TGTGCCAGCAGTTTAAGGGCTAGCGGAAACTACGAGCAGTACTTC; cdr3_aa: CASSLRASGNYEQYF
clone_size: NA; v_call: TRBV12-3/TRBV12-4; d_call: TRBD1; j_call: TRBJ1-4; cdr3_nt: TGTGCCAGCAGCCCACAGGGGGCCCATAATGAAAAACTGTTTTTT; cdr3_aa: CASSPQGAHNEKLFF
clone_size: many; v_call: TRBV15; d_call: NA; j_call: TRBJ2-5; cdr3_nt: TGTGCCACCAGCAGAGATCGGGCAGGGGTCGGAGAGACCCAGTACTTC; cdr3_aa: CATSRDRAGVGETQYF
clone_size: many; v_call: TRBV7-2; d_call: NA; j_call: TRBJ2-2; cdr3_nt: TGTGCCAGCAGCTTAGAGTGGGGAGCGAACACCGGGGAGCTGTTTTTT; cdr3_aa: CASSLEWGANTGELFF
clone_size: few; v_call: TRBV5-5; d_call: NA; j_call: TRBJ1-2; cdr3_nt: TGTGCCAGCAGCTTCCGGGGCTCTGGCTACACCTTC; cdr3_aa: CASSFRGSGYTF
clone_size: few; v_call: TRBV6-1; d_call: NA; j_call: TRBJ2-4; cdr3_nt: TGTGCCAGCAGTGTATCATCGAGAGCGCTTGAGTACTTC; cdr3_aa: CASSVSSRALEYF
clone_size: many; v_call: TRBV12-3/TRBV12-4; d_call: NA; j_call: TRBJ1-1; cdr3_nt: TGTGCCAGCAGTTTAGGGGGGATGGGCACTGAAGCTTTCTTT; cdr3_aa: CASSLGGMGTEAFF
clone_size: NA; v_call: TRBV11-2; d_call: NA; j_call: TRBJ2-7; cdr3_nt: TGTGCCAGCAGCCCTTCGGGTTCCGAGCAGTACTTC; cdr3_aa: CASSPSGSEQYF
clone_size: few; v_call: TRBV9; d_call: NA; j_call: TRBJ2-1; cdr3_nt: TGTGCCAGCAGCGTAGACGGGTTTGGCCCGGAGGGGCAGTTCTTC; cdr3_aa: CASSVDGFGPEGQFF
clone_size: NA; v_call: TRBV5-6; d_call: NA; j_call: TRBJ1-1; cdr3_nt: TGTGCCAGCACGCAAGCCGATTTACAGGGTTACACTGAAGCTTTCTTT; cdr3_aa: CASTQADLQGYTEAFF
clone_size: NA; v_call: TRBV5-6; d_call: NA; j_call: TRBJ2-1; cdr3_nt: TGTGCCAGCAGCTTGGGCTTCCAGGGGAGCTCCTACAATGAGCAGTTCTTC; cdr3_aa: CASSLGFQGSSYNEQFF
clone_size: NA; v_call: TRBV4-1; d_call: TRBD1; j_call: TRBJ2-6; cdr3_nt: TGCGCCAGCAGCCAAGTTTCTGGACAGGGTTTCCCCTTTAGCTCTGGGGCCAACGTCCTGACTTTC; cdr3_aa: CASSQVSGQGFPFSSGANVLTF
clone_size: few; v_call: TRBV18; d_call: TRBD1; j_call: TRBJ2-1; cdr3_nt: TGTGCCAGCTCACCATCGGCCGGGACAGGGACTTACAATGAGCAGTTCTTC; cdr3_aa: CASSPSAGTGTYNEQFF
clone_size: few; v_call: TRBV6-6; d_call: NA; j_call: TRBJ2-3; cdr3_nt: TGTGCCAGCAGGGATGCGGGGCGAGATACGCAGTATTTT; cdr3_aa: CASRDAGRDTQYF
clone_size: few; v_call: TRBV2; d_call: NA; j_call: TRBJ2-2; cdr3_nt: TGTGCCAGCTCAGACAAACGCTACACCGGGGAGCTGTTTTTT; cdr3_aa: CASSDKRYTGELFF
clone_size: few; v_call: TRBV20-1; d_call: NA; j_call: TRBJ1-2; cdr3_nt: TGCAGTGCAGGGGGTGGTTCAAAAGGCTACACCTTC; cdr3_aa: CSAGGGSKGYTF
clone_size: many; v_call: TRBV3-1; d_call: NA; j_call: TRBJ2-7; cdr3_nt: TGTGCCAGCAGCCAAGGAGACGAGCAGTACTTC; cdr3_aa: CASSQGDEQYF
clone_size: few; v_call: TRBV20-1; d_call: NA; j_call: TRBJ2-3; cdr3_nt: TGCAGTGCTCTCCGTCGCGCAGATACGCAGTATTTT; cdr3_aa: CSALRRADTQYF
clone_size: NA; v_call: TRBV6-2/TRBV6-3; d_call: NA; j_call: TRBJ1-5; cdr3_nt: TGTGCCAGCAGTCGCCCTGATCAGCCCCAGCATTTT; cdr3_aa: CASSRPDQPQHF
clone_size: NA; v_call: TRBV6-1; d_call: NA; j_call: TRBJ1-2; cdr3_nt: TGTGCCAGCAGTGGAAGACTCTATGGCTACACCTTC; cdr3_aa: CASSGRLYGYTF
clone_size: NA; v_call: TRBV11-2; d_call: TRBD2; j_call: TRBJ2-7; cdr3_nt: TGTGCCAGCAGCGTGGGGGGGATTGGCTACGAGCAGTACTTC; cdr3_aa: CASSVGGIGYEQYF
clone_size: many; v_call: TRBV12-3/TRBV12-4; d_call: TRBD1; j_call: TRBJ1-5; cdr3_nt: TGTGCCAGCAGTGAGACAGGGGGCGGGGGTCAGCCCCAGCATTTT; cdr3_aa: CASSETGGGGQPQHF
clone_size: few; v_call: TRBV12-3/TRBV12-4; d_call: TRBD1; j_call: TRBJ2-1; cdr3_nt: TGTGCCAGCACCTCACCCCGGGACAGGGGGCTAGGTGAGCAGTTCTTC; cdr3_aa: CASTSPRDRGLGEQFF
clone_size: few; v_call: TRBV3-1; d_call: NA; j_call: TRBJ2-7; cdr3_nt: TGTGCCAGCAGCCAAGGGGGGGACACAGCCTACGAGCAGTACTTC; cdr3_aa: CASSQGGDTAYEQYF
clone_size: NA; v_call: TRBV6-1; d_call: TRBD1; j_call: TRBJ1-4; cdr3_nt: TGTGCCAGCAGAGCCGGGACAGTTGAAAAACTGTTTTTT; cdr3_aa: CASRAGTVEKLFF
clone_size: NA; v_call: TRBV7-2; d_call: TRBD2; j_call: TRBJ2-1; cdr3_nt: TGTGCCAGCAGCTTAGCGAAGCGAGGACTAGCGGGCCACTACAATGAGCAGTTCTTC; cdr3_aa: CASSLAKRGLAGHYNEQFF
clone_size: many; v_call: TRBV10-3; d_call: TRBD2; j_call: TRBJ2-3; cdr3_nt: TGTGCCACGAACCTAGCGGGGGATAGCACAGATACGCAGTATTTT; cdr3_aa: CATNLAGDSTDTQYF
clone_size: few; v_call: TRBV7-6; d_call: NA; j_call: TRBJ2-3; cdr3_nt: TGTGCCAGCAGCTTAGGAGCGGGCGGTCCTTACACAGATACGCAGTATTTT; cdr3_aa: CASSLGAGGPYTDTQYF